This T cell receptor (beta chain) is from a study of PD-1 blockade in classical Hodgkin lymphoma (dated by TCRdb to 2020 to 2022). In terms of the full investigation: Nivolumab dosing was 3 mg/kg intravenously every 2 weeks, continuing until either disease progression or unacceptable toxicity. The study used TCR beta sequencing and CyTOF to define a peripheral blood immune signature of response to PD-1 blockade in classical Hodgkin lymphoma. The paper's findings and limits, for the study overall: The study was restricted to a single clinical trial cohort, and the causes of repertoire differences, possibly disease activity or prior therapy, were left undefined. Trial patients achieving complete response had baseline diversity similar to newly diagnosed patients, whereas partial responders and progressors had significantly lower diversity. CD4+ but not CD8+ TCR diversity rose significantly by C4D1 (p=0.0027 vs p=0.16), most apparent in complete responders (p=0.02). Patients starting nivolumab less than 1 year after ASCT had lower diversity and were excluded from later analyses to avoid confounding by immune reconstitution. Newly diagnosed patients were reported to have lower baseline TCR diversity than healthy donors, and relapsed/refractory patients were reported to have lower baseline TCR diversity still.

Points on this clone: Its antigen remains undetermined. No base quality information exists; no much larger clone differs at one position.

According to the study, the label for this sample's time point signals: cycle 1 day 1 (C1D1), immediately before nivolumab initiation. Every trial patient had relapsed following autologous stem cell transplantation, and prior brentuximab vedotin exposure was what differed among cohorts A, B and C. The trial cohort included fewer than 65 patients with relapsed/refractory classical Hodgkin lymphoma, and each patient had a best overall response of complete response, partial response or progressive disease. Trial patients were treated with single-agent nivolumab in the multi-cohort phase II CheckMate 205 trial. An independent review committee assessed best overall response by applying the 2007 International Working Group response criteria. Trial PBMCs were obtained immediately prior to nivolumab initiation (C1D1) and on therapy at cycle 2 day 1 and cycle 4 day 1. Peripheral blood was collected in 8 mL Vacutainer Cell Preparation Tubes, from which PBMCs were isolated by centrifugation and then cryopreserved.

Genomic DNA was isolated using the Qiagen DNeasy kit from unsorted PBMCs as well as from negatively selected CD4+ and CD8+ fractions. Using primers that anneal to V and J segments, immunoSEQ multiplex PCR amplified the TCR beta CDR3 regions. A synthetic immune receptor repertoire was used to minimize amplification bias, and any residual bias was removed computationally once sequencing was done. The paper's data handling went like this. Custom Python scripts were used to quantify repertoire diversity as the Shannon entropy index. Unsorted, CD4+ and CD8+ repertoires were analyzed separately, except in combined analyses where CD4+ and CD8+ sequences were merged in silico. Clonal expansion was defined as a frequency increase of at least 2-fold after treatment compared with C1D1, and clones undetected at baseline were assigned a pseudocount of 0.5. Singleton clones were defined as clones with 0 or 1 copy at C1D1, and non-singleton clones were defined as clones with 2 or more copies. Clones expanded in unsorted samples were labelled as CD4+, CD8+ or unknown by matching protein sequences in sorted samples from the same patient. Diversity changes from C1D1 to C4D1 were tested in paired samples using Wilcoxon tests. TCRdb carries this immuneACCESS record with in-frame sequences only. Its versions omit some clonotypes, under half of them owing to an unresolved V gene in the studies checked, with the rest unexplained. The D gene and trimming were derived from the DNA, and the V and J assignments and clone size from that table. In this sample the table shows about 21,000 clones, about 71% of which occur a single time. The ten biggest clones cover about a sixth of the sample.

The material sequenced was peripheral blood mononuclear cells (PBMCs), taken at baseline. The sequence derives from a human donor with classical Hodgkin lymphoma.

The CDR3 corresponds to CASSLGGQGTQYF. The nucleotide sequence is given as TGTGCCAGCAGCCTCGGCGGGCAGGGTACGCAGTATTTT. The sequence is built from TRBV28 and TRBJ2-3; the D gene may be TRBD1 or TRBD2, since each aligns over 5 bases. At the junction V is shortened by 6 bases and J by 8 bases, with 15 bases in between. The germline V gene sets CDR1 to MDHEN and CDR2 to SYDVKM. The CDR3 runs 13 residues from the cysteine to the phenylalanine. The read is trimmed to its CDR3 DNA, 39 bases read in frame from base 1.